This is a list of T cell receptor beta chains from one sample in a study of cytomegalovirus exposure and HLA in healthy donors. Assay used: immunoSEQ multiplex PCR; TCRdb lists only in-frame clones, some missing. Of around 78,000 clones in the sample, roughly 80% were seen once. Sequencing was done on a sample of PBMCs. The receptor source for this set is a woman in her 50s in good health and CMV-seronegative. The conserved cysteine and the conserved F or W are not part of the CDR3 here.

v_call	j_call	cdr3_aa
TRBV4-1	TRBJ2-1	ASSQDHQGPSYNEQF
TRBV19	TRBJ2-7	ASSMDRHYEQY
TRBV5-1	TRBJ1-1	ASSADIDSTEAF
TRBV6-5	NA	ASSSPGQGLYEQY
TRBV5-1	TRBJ2-1	ASRAGEPYNEQF
TRBV5-4	TRBJ2-3	ASSSRTGLGLDTQY
TRBV6-1	TRBJ1-1	ASSGNTEAF
TRBV10-1	TRBJ2-3	ASRAGSIDTQY
TRBV6-6	TRBJ2-1	ASSYQTPGQF
TRBV7-6	TRBJ2-1	ALAGGPFLEQF
TRBV27	TRBJ2-7	ASSQGPYEQY
TRBV10-3	TRBJ2-2	AIRAGSGGPGELF
TRBV30	TRBJ1-4	ASDRVATNEKLF
TRBV4-2	TRBJ1-1	ASSPATGRNTEAF
TRBV7-2	TRBJ2-5	ASSRTGVLETQY
TRBV7-9	TRBJ1-1	ASSPGLLNTEAF
TRBV2	TRBJ1-2	ASSEGGGGSYGYT
TRBV18	TRBJ1-2	ASSPGGNYGYT
TRBV25-1	TRBJ2-1	ASSGEPYNEQF
TRBV19	TRBJ1-5	ASGGTGGNQPQH
TRBV5-1	TRBJ1-1	ASSWTGLNTEAF
TRBV29-1	TRBJ2-3	SVVSLAADTQY
TRBV5-1	TRBJ1-4	ASSLRFPGTTNEKLF
TRBV27	TRBJ1-2	ASSLWATGGIGYT
TRBV9	TRBJ2-3	ASSYGLTSTDTQY
TRBV27	TRBJ2-1	ASSFGQSPTLDEQF
TRBV5-5	TRBJ2-1	ASSLGDRVYNEQF
TRBV19	TRBJ1-4	ASATGWGSEKLF
TRBV6-5	TRBJ1-4	ASSYRTANEKLF
TRBV7-8	TRBJ1-2	ASSLDIPNYGYT
TRBV13	TRBJ1-2	ASSLGLGQENYGYT
TRBV11-2	TRBJ2-7	ASSRAGLSYEQY
TRBV19	TRBJ2-5	ASSAEETQY
TRBV4-2	TRBJ2-2	ASSQEDINTGELF
TRBV2	TRBJ1-1	ASSEDRGVGRAF
TRBV19	TRBJ1-2	ASSTRSHGYT
TRBV4-1	TRBJ2-3	ASSQEVGRTSTDTQY
TRBV2	TRBJ2-3	ASSGEGGGGDTQY
TRBV6-1	TRBJ1-2	ASSGVVRGADYGYT
TRBV5-1	TRBJ1-2	ASSFGQGAYKVT